Presented here are 5 T cell receptor beta chains from one specimen sequenced in a study of identical twins. TCRdb re-called the 5' RACE reads through MiXCR, storing one row per CDR3 protein. The sample has approximately 600,000 distinct CDR3 sequences, over 8.5% seen once. These same data were also listed under a study on yellow fever vaccine responses in identical twins.

The source material was PBMCs. These receptors originate from a woman aged 18-29 years in good health.

This clonotype appeared a few times. The gene calls are TRBV27 and TRBJ2-7; D possibly uses TRBD1 or TRBD2 (7 bases each). The CDR3 length is 15 residues. Per the germline V gene, CDR1 is MNHEY and CDR2 is SMNVEV (reference sequence). The V and J ends lost 2 bases and 3 bases respectively, with 14 bases between them. The DNA of the CDR3 is TGTGCCAGCAGTTTAGGGGGGGCAGGGGGCTACGAGCAGTACTTC. This translates into CASSLGGAGGYEQYF.

The V gene is TRBV12-3 or TRBV12-4, the J gene TRBJ1-2; D ambiguous. This CDR3 region has 13 residues. The V gene lost 5 bases and the J gene lost 8 bases, with 15 bases spanning the gap. The CDR3 region is CASSADPFRGYTF. DNA of the CDR3: TGTGCCAGCAGTGCGGACCCCTTCCGGGGCTACACCTTC.

This clonotype was detected a few times. The chain recombines TRBV11-2 with TRBJ2-1; D unresolved. Trimming left V 7 bases short and J 1 base short, with 14 bases between. CDR1 is SGHAT, CDR2 FQNNGV, per germline. The CDR3 loop spans 15 amino acids. The CDR3 DNA is TGTGCCAGCACCCCTGGTGGGAATTCCTACAATGAGCAGTTCTTC. It translates to CASTPGGNSYNEQFF.

The J gene is TRBJ2-7, the V gene TRBV4-1; 9 bases are a match to TRBD1. Germline CDR1 reads MGHRA; CDR2 reads YSYEKL. The CDR3 is 15 amino acids. V shed 8 bases and J 2 bases; nucleotides not matched to a gene: 10. CDR3 in DNA: TGCGCCAGCCGAAATTCTCGACAGGGGGCCTACGAGCAGTACTTC. It yields the protein CASRNSRQGAYEQYF.

This clonotype was seen at least ten times. V gene TRBV7-9 combines with J gene TRBJ1-2; 8 bases map to TRBD1. Germline CDR1 SEHNR, CDR2 FQNEAQ (reference sequence). Germline trimming cut 0 bases from V and 8 bases from J; bases unmatched to any gene: 14. The CDR3 spans 17 residues. The DNA of the CDR3 is TGTGCCAGCAGCTTAGCAGGGACAATTTTACAGGGGGGCGGCTACACCTTC. This sequence encodes CASSLAGTILQGGGYTF.